This TCR beta chain was identified in a study of shared clonotypes between healthy human individuals. Across the study: Two women and a few men aged 18 to 49 made up the donors.

Sequencing was performed with immunoSEQ multiplex PCR; in TCRdb, only in-frame clones are kept and a portion is missing. The sample holds about 2 million clones, roughly 95% seen once. Study observations and caveats: Collection of samples was limited to blood; tissue repertoires likely differ. A few donors showed sharing of about 4.6% of naive CD4 clonotypes.

CD45RO-negative, CCR7-positively selected cells formed the naive CD8 fraction, excluding terminally differentiated effector memory CD45RA+ cells. Germline V gene sequence: CDR1 MNHEY, CDR2 SMNVEV (reference sequence). V trimming: 5 bases; J trimming: 3 bases; junction bases outside the gene matches: 8. This CDR3 region has 16 residues. To note about this clone: Its antigen is still unknown.

The chain couples TRBV27 to TRBJ2-2, with 8 bases fitting TRBD1. This receptor was obtained from a young man in good health. The sample taken for sequencing was naive CD8+ T cells sorted from blood. The CDR3 spells CASSPDRGVDTGELFF. The CDR3 DNA reads TGTGCCAGCAGTCCAGACAGGGGAGTCGACACCGGGGAGCTGTTTTTT.